These 7 T cell receptor beta chains were all obtained from the same sample, sequenced in a study of PD-1 blockade in classical Hodgkin lymphoma. Described time point: cycle 4 day 1 (C4D1), after less than seven weeks of nivolumab. All patients relapsed after autologous stem cell transplantation, and brentuximab vedotin exposure varied. Here immunoSEQ multiplex PCR was the method, and the copy in TCRdb shows in-frame clones only, minus some. Of roughly 20,000 clones in the sample, about 70% are singletons; the top ten hold roughly 21%. The sample in question was peripheral blood mononuclear cells (PBMCs), obtained before the fourth cycle of nivolumab. These receptor sequences come from a human donor with classical Hodgkin lymphoma.

This clone was seen a handful of times. The rearrangement uses TRBV25-1 and TRBJ2-1; D gene unclear. Trimming pared 0 bases from V and 9 bases from J, leaving 15 bases between. This CDR3 comprises 15 residues. The germline V gene encodes CDR1 MGHDK and CDR2 SYGVNS. CDR3: CASSEYFLERSEQFF. The CDR3 DNA reads TGTGCCAGCAGTGAATATTTCCTGGAACGGAGTGAGCAGTTCTTC. The whole variable domain, remainder taken from reference TRBV25-1 and TRBJ2-1, is EADIYQTPRYLVIGTGKKITLECSQTMGHDKMYWYQQDPGMELHLIHYSYGVNSTEKGDLSSESTVSRIRTEHFPLTLESARPSHTSQYLCASSEYFLERSEQFFGPGTRLTVL.

Worth noting for this clone: The same CDR3 can be traced to other DNA sequences in this sample. The rearrangement uses TRBV10-3 and TRBJ1-5, with unresolved D. CDR1 is ENHRY and CDR2 is SYGVKD in the germline V gene. V was trimmed by 7 bases and J by 8 bases, leaving 15 bases between them. This CDR3 comprises 13 residues. DNA for the CDR3: TGTGCCATCACCGTCGATAGATTTGAGCCCCAGCATTTT. This gives the protein CAITVDRFEPQHF.

Of note for this clone: The sample contains more than one DNA sequence encoding this CDR3. V usage is TRBV19 and J usage is TRBJ1-1; weak D call: TRBD1 (5 bases). V shed 4 bases and J shed 1 base, with 10 bases lying between them. This CDR3 contains 14 residues. Germline CDR1 is LNHDA and CDR2 is SQIVND (reference sequence). CDR3 sequence: CASSRRGGNTEAFF. CDR3 nucleotide sequence: TGTGCCAGTAGTAGGCGCGGGGGGAACACTGAAGCTTTCTTT.

CDR3: CSGNRGLSYNEQFF. The CDR3 region has the DNA TGCAGCGGCAACAGGGGGCTGTCCTACAATGAGCAGTTCTTC. The chain couples TRBV29-1 to TRBJ2-1; 9 bases map to TRBD1. In germline, CDR1 is SQVTM, CDR2 ANQGSEA. The J segment lost 1 base and the V segment lost 7 bases, leaving 5 bases of the junction unmatched. The CDR3 runs 14 residues.

This sequence joins TRBV19 and TRBJ1-2; D gene unclear. CDR3 length equals 13 residues. The germline gives CDR1 LNHDA, CDR2 SQIVND (reference sequence). Trimming took off 5 bases at V and 2 bases at J, with 9 bases between the two ends. The CDR3 region is CASSVTENYGYTF. CDR3 DNA: TGTGCCAGTAGTGTCACAGAAAACTATGGCTACACCTTC. Supplemented by reference TRBV19 and TRBJ1-2, the full variable domain reads DGGITQSPKYLFRKEGQNVTLSCEQNLNHDAMYWYRQDPGQGLRLIYYSQIVNDFQKGDIAEGYSVSREKKESFPLTVTSAQKNPTAFYLCASSVTENYGYTFGSGTRLTVV.

The chain links TRBV11-2 to TRBJ2-2; no clear D gene. The germline CDR1 and CDR2 sequences are SGHAT and FQNNGV. The CDR3 covers 14 residues. The V end lost 6 bases, the J end lost 6 bases, and 14 bases lay between the germline ends. CDR3 region: CASRPRWTSGELFF. CDR3 bases: TGTGCCAGCAGGCCCCGGTGGACCTCCGGGGAGCTGTTTTTT.

The CDR3 loop reads CASSPWTGDTEAFF. In nucleotides, the CDR3 is TGTGCCAGCAGCCCCTGGACAGGGGACACTGAAGCTTTCTTT. J is TRBJ1-1 and V is TRBV9; 9 nucleotides align to TRBD1. Germline trimming cut 4 bases from V and 3 bases from J; bases unmatched to any gene: 4. Germline V CDR1 and CDR2: SGDLS, YYNGEE. There are 14 residues in the CDR3. The variable domain in full, with the rest retrieved from reference TRBV9 and TRBJ1-1, is DSGVTQTPKHLITATGQRVTLRCSPRSGDLSVYWYQQSLDQGLQFLIQYYNGEERAKGNILERFSAQQFPDLHSELNLSSLELGDSALYFCASSPWTGDTEAFFGQGTRLTVV.